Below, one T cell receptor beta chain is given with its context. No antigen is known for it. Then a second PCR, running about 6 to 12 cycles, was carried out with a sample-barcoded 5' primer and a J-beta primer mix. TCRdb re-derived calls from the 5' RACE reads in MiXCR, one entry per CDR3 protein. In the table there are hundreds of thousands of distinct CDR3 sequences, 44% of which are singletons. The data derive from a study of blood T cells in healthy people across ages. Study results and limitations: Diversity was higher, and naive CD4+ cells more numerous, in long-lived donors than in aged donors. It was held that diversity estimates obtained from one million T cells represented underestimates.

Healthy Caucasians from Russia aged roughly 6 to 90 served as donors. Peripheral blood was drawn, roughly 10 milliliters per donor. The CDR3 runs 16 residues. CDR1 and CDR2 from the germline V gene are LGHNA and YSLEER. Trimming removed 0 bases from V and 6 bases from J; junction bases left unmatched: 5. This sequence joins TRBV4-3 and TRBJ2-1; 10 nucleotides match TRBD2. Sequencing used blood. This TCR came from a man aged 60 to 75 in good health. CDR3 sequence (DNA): TGCGCCAGCAGCCAAGACGGAGCGGGAGGGTTCAATGAGCAGTTCTTC. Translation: CASSQDGAGGFNEQFF.